This T cell receptor (beta chain) came from a study of blood T cell repertoires in COVID-19. Across the whole study: Collection of acute and convalescent COVID-19 samples took place in the United States, Italy and Spain.

This CDR3 spans 19 amino acids. Per the authors' pipeline: Researchers report that nucleated cell counts were estimated from reference gene primer amplification. Sequencing used immunoSEQ multiplex PCR; TCRdb keeps in-frame clones, though not all of them. The V and J calls and the clone size are those of that table, but D and trimming were determined from the DNA. The table lists 290,000 or so clones, around 86% of them singletons. This TCR was recovered from a woman aged 18-29 years who had recovered from COVID-19. Sequencing was performed on PBMCs or T cells enriched from blood (not recorded which). This chain joins TRBV12-2 and TRBJ2-1; the table calls TRBD2, which could not be checked here. TRBV12-2 is tagged as a pseudogene. CDR3 DNA sequence: TGTGCAAGTCGCTTCAGGCCGGGAGGTCTAGCGGGGGGGTACAATGAGCAGTTCTTC. Its translation: CASRFRPGGLAGGYNEQFF.